This entry lists 27 T cell receptor beta chains sequenced from one sample in a study of cytomegalovirus exposure and HLA in healthy donors. Repertoires were generated with immunoSEQ multiplex PCR, while TCRdb's copy carries only in-frame clones and drops some. The data contain under 150,000 clones, about 83% of them singletons. The sample consisted of PBMCs. The receptors were sampled from a woman in her 30s in good health and CMV-seronegative.

This clone was recorded only once. V and J are TRBV11-2 and TRBJ1-2; 9 nucleotides line up with TRBD1. The CDR3 covers 15 residues. Unmatched junction bases numbered 9, after V lost 4 bases and J lost 6 bases. Germline V gene lookup returns CDR1 SGHAT and CDR2 FQNNGV. CDR3 coding DNA: TGTGCCAGCAGCTCACAGACAGGGGGGCTGGATGGCTACACCTTC. It specifies CASSSQTGGLDGYTF.

This chain connects TRBV11-2 to TRBJ1-2, with TRBD1 matching over 9 bases. The junction had 11 bases not matched to a gene; V was cut back by 3 bases and J by 6 bases. This CDR3 comprises 16 residues. The germline V gene encodes CDR1 SGHAT and CDR2 FQNNGV. CDR3 nucleotides: TGTGCCAGCAGCTTTAACTCGGGACAGGGAGGCGATGGCTACACCTTC. It translates to CASSFNSGQGGDGYTF.

This chain links TRBV7-9 with TRBJ2-5; 7 positions agree with TRBD2. V was clipped by 5 bases and J by 5 bases; unmatched bases: 11. The CDR3 covers 15 residues. The V gene's germline CDR1 is SEHNR and CDR2 FQNEAQ (reference sequence). CDR3 sequence reads: CASSLIRTSGETQYF. CDR3 nucleotides: TGTGCCAGCAGCCTAATCCGGACTAGTGGGGAGACCCAGTACTTC.

The rearrangement joins TRBV18 to TRBJ2-5, with a possible D match to TRBD1 (5 bases). In germline, CDR1 is KGHSH, CDR2 LQKENI. This CDR3 region has 15 residues. Trimming shortened V by 4 bases and J by 2 bases, and 14 bases separated the two germline ends. Written as DNA, the CDR3 is TGTGCCAGCTCACTCCAGGGTCCGGAGCAAGAGACCCAGTACTTC. As protein: CASSLQGPEQETQYF.

The V and J genes are TRBV5-1 and TRBJ2-1; D remains ambiguous. Germline CDR1 and CDR2: SGHRS and YFSETQ. The CDR3 length is 11 residues. Trimming took 3 bases from V and 13 from J, leaving 11 bases between them. The CDR3 sequence is CASSSRGSQFF. CDR3 bases: TGCGCCAGCAGCTCCCGCGGCTCCCAGTTCTTC. Full variable domain (remainder filled in from reference TRBV5-1 and TRBJ2-1): KAGVTQTPRYLIKTRGQQVTLSCSPISGHRSVSWYQQTPGQGLQFLFEYFSETQRNKGNFPGRFSGRQFSNSRSEMNVSTLELGDSALYLCASSSRGSQFFGPGTRLTVL.

The chain joins TRBV15 to TRBJ1-4; D perhaps matches TRBD1 (6 bases). With 5 bases removed from V and 7 bases from J, the gap between germline ends came to 11 bases. Germline CDR1 and CDR2: LNHNV and YYDKDF (reference sequence). The length of the CDR3 is 13 residues. For the CDR3, the DNA is TGTGCCACCAGCGTAGGGGGGGGTGAAAAACTGTTTTTT. It translates to CATSVGGGEKLFF.

The chain carries TRBV7-9 and TRBJ2-1, with 7 bases aligning to TRBD2. CDR1 and CDR2 from the germline V gene are SEHNR and FQNEAQ (reference sequence). J gave up 1 base and V 5 bases, and 2 bases lay outside the gene matches. The CDR3 totals 14 residues. The CDR3 is CASSPGLSYNEQFF. Here the CDR3 DNA reads TGTGCCAGCAGCCCGGGACTATCCTACAATGAGCAGTTCTTC.

The V call is TRBV15, the J call TRBJ1-1; 8 positions agree with TRBD1. Germline V gene sequence: CDR1 LNHNV, CDR2 YYDKDF (reference sequence). CDR3 length: 14 residues. With V trimmed by 5 bases and J by 7 bases, 9 bases remained unmatched. The CDR3 DNA reads TGTGCCACCAGCGGAAAGGGGACAGGCTATGAAGCTTTCTTT. Protein: CATSGKGTGYEAFF.

This chain connects TRBV28 to TRBJ1-1; maybe TRBD1 (5 bases). The length of the CDR3 is 14 residues. Germline V CDR1 and CDR2: MDHEN, SYDVKM. V lost 3 bases to trimming and J lost 5 bases, with 13 bases between them. For the CDR3, the DNA is TGTGCCAGCAGTTTCCCAGGGAGGAGGACTGAAGCTTTCTTT. Its protein product is CASSFPGRRTEAFF.

This chain uses TRBV2 with TRBJ2-7, with 11 bases lining up with TRBD1. The V gene end was trimmed by 4 bases and the J gene end by 6 bases; junction bases not matched to a gene: 5. Germline assignment: CDR1 SNHLY and CDR2 FYNNEI. The CDR3 has 14 residues. CDR3 sequence: CASSGRTGGGEQYF. The CDR3 DNA sequence: TGTGCCAGCAGTGGTCGGACAGGGGGCGGCGAGCAGTACTTC. The variable domain in full, completed from reference TRBV2 and TRBJ2-7, reads EPEVTQTPSHQVTQMGQEVILRCVPISNHLYFYWYRQILGQKVEFLVSFYNNEISEKSEIFDDQFSVERPDGSNFTLKIRSTKLEDSAMYFCASSGRTGGGEQYFGPGTRLTVT.

The chain couples TRBV5-4 to TRBJ1-2; TRBD1 aligns across 10 bases. V lost 7 bases to trimming and J lost 3 bases; unmatched junction nucleotides: 3. CDR3 length: 13 residues. Germline V lookup: CDR1 SGHNT, CDR2 YYREEE (reference sequence). CDR3 sequence (DNA): TGTGCCAGCCACGGACAGGGGGACTATGGCTACACCTTC. Translated: CASHGQGDYGYTF.

The CDR3 region is CASSYLSGANVLTF. CDR3 nucleotides: TGTGCCAGCAGTTATTTATCTGGGGCCAACGTCCTGACTTTC. V usage is TRBV28 and J usage is TRBJ2-6; D remains unclear. The CDR3 is made up of 14 amino acids. Germline lookup yields CDR1 MDHEN and CDR2 SYDVKM. Trimming removed 4 bases at V and 1 base at J, with 5 bases between. Supplemented by reference TRBV28 and TRBJ2-6, the full variable domain reads DVKVTQSSRYLVKRTGEKVFLECVQDMDHENMFWYRQDPGLGLRLIYFSYDVKMKEKGDIPEGYSVSREKKERFSLILESASTNQTSMYLCASSYLSGANVLTFGAGSRLTVL.

The V gene is TRBV19, the J gene TRBJ1-5; TRBD1 might be the D (6 bases). Germline-derived CDR1 and CDR2 are LNHDA and SQIVND (reference sequence). Trimming removed 5 bases from V and 1 base from J, with 12 bases in between. The CDR3 sequence is 15 residues long. CDR3 amino acids: CASSPFRGSNQPQHF. CDR3 DNA: TGTGCCAGTAGTCCTTTTAGGGGGAGCAATCAGCCCCAGCATTTT.

The chain recombines TRBV6-5 with TRBJ2-1; 8 nucleotides match TRBD1. This CDR3 contains 14 residues. Germline trimming cut 6 bases from V and 3 bases from J; bases unmatched to any gene: 4. Per the germline V gene, CDR1 is MNHEY and CDR2 is SVGAGI. Written as DNA, the CDR3 is TGTGCCAGCAGACACGGGACAGGCTACAATGAGCAGTTCTTC. It specifies CASRHGTGYNEQFF.

This clone has just a few counts. Within the sample, other DNA sequences also encode this same CDR3. This chain uses TRBV7-2 with TRBJ2-7, with D perhaps matching TRBD2 (7 bases). CDR3 size: 14 residues. The germline CDR1 and CDR2 sequences are SGHTA and FQGNSA. V shed 5 bases and J shed 4 bases, with 15 bases lying between them. CDR3: CASSPDRGAYEQYF. The CDR3 DNA reads as TGTGCCAGCAGCCCGGACCGGGGGGCGTACGAGCAGTACTTC.

J is TRBJ2-7 and V is TRBV7-2; D gene unclear. CDR3 length: 11 amino acids. V dropped 0 bases and J dropped 6 bases, with 3 bases sitting between them. The germline V gene encodes CDR1 SGHTA and CDR2 FQGNSA. The chain's CDR3 is CASSLAGEQYF. The CDR3, as DNA: TGTGCCAGCAGCTTAGCCGGCGAGCAGTACTTC.

The chain recombines TRBV4-1 with TRBJ1-3; 7 bases are a match to TRBD1. This CDR3 has 16 residues. Germline V gene data show CDR1 as MGHRA and CDR2 as YSYEKL. V gave up 1 base and J gave up 2 bases; unmatched junction bases: 5. CDR3 sequence (DNA): TGCGCCAGCAGCCAAGCACCCAGGGGGGCTGGAAACACCATATATTTT. As protein: CASSQAPRGAGNTIYF.

V gene TRBV6-6 combines with J gene TRBJ1-6; the match to TRBD1 covers 9 bases. J lost 7 bases, V lost 8 bases, and 12 bases had no gene match. Germline V gene data show CDR1 as MNHNY and CDR2 as SVGAGI (reference sequence). The CDR3 runs 16 residues. The CDR3 loop reads CASAPGVGQGNSPLHF. DNA of the CDR3: TGTGCCAGCGCGCCTGGTGTTGGACAGGGGAATTCACCCCTCCACTTT.

This chain uses TRBV29-1 with TRBJ2-1; TRBD1 aligns across 9 bases. From germline, CDR1 is SQVTM and CDR2 ANQGSEA. After removal of 8 bases from V and 5 bases from J, the junction contained 10 bases not matched to a gene. The CDR3 runs to 14 residues. CDR3 DNA sequence: TGCAGCACGCGGGTGGGGGACAGGGACAATGAGCAGTTCTTC. Translating it yields CSTRVGDRDNEQFF.

The chain recombines TRBV5-4 with TRBJ2-4; a weak D match, TRBD2 (5 bases). Germline V lookup: CDR1 SGHNT, CDR2 YYREEE (reference sequence). The germline V and J ends were trimmed by 0 bases and 3 bases, with 7 bases remaining between them. The CDR3 covers 14 residues. The CDR3 protein is CASSLGGLKNIQYF. The CDR3 DNA reads as TGTGCCAGCAGCTTGGGAGGGCTCAAAAACATTCAGTACTTC.

This clone has only one observation. V gene TRBV29-1 combines with J gene TRBJ2-3; 8 nucleotides line up with TRBD2. The V gene's germline CDR1 is SQVTM and CDR2 ANQGSEA. CDR3 size: 14 residues. Germline trimming cut 7 bases from V and 1 base from J; bases unmatched to any gene: 7. This chain's CDR3 is CSAPLAVGTDTQYF. The CDR3 bases are TGCAGCGCACCACTAGCGGTGGGCACAGATACGCAGTATTTT.

As for this clone: Other nucleotide sequences from this sample produce the same CDR3. The chain carries TRBV27 and TRBJ2-7, with 9 bases that match TRBD2. The germline V gene encodes CDR1 MNHEY and CDR2 SMNVEV (reference sequence). With V trimmed by 2 bases and J by 4 bases, 3 bases remained unmatched. The CDR3 is 14 amino acids. The CDR3 nucleotides are TGTGCCAGCAGTTTAGCGGGGGGGCCGTACGAGCAGTACTTC. Encoded protein: CASSLAGGPYEQYF.

The genes are TRBV5-1 and TRBJ1-5, with TRBD1 matching 10 bases. This CDR3 has 15 amino acids. Germline trimming cut 0 bases from V and 7 bases from J; bases unmatched to any gene: 4. Germline V gene data show CDR1 as SGHRS and CDR2 as YFSETQ. The CDR3 region is CASSLGPGQGQPQHF. The CDR3 DNA reads as TGCGCCAGCAGCTTGGGACCGGGACAGGGGCAGCCCCAGCATTTT.

Comments on this clone: The same CDR3 can be traced to other DNA sequences in this sample. The J gene is TRBJ2-7, the V gene TRBV9; a possible D gene is TRBD2 (6 bases). Germline-derived CDR1 and CDR2 are SGDLS and YYNGEE. CDR3 size: 15 residues. With 0 bases removed from V and 2 bases from J, the gap between germline ends came to 12 bases. The DNA of the CDR3 is TGTGCCAGCAGCGTAGCTACGGGAGATACCTACGAGCAGTACTTC. Protein sequence: CASSVATGDTYEQYF.

This clone was seen a single time. The chain is built from TRBV6-5 and TRBJ2-2, with D perhaps matching TRBD2 (6 bases). Germline loops: CDR1 MNHEY, CDR2 SVGAGI. The V end lost 5 bases, the J end lost 5 bases, and 15 bases lay between the germline ends. CDR3 length equals 15 residues. The chain's CDR3 is CASSPPGLRTGELFF. In nucleotides, the CDR3 is TGTGCCAGCAGTCCACCGGGACTCCGGACCGGGGAGCTGTTTTTT.

This clone was counted many times. The genes are TRBV9 and TRBJ1-3, with D unresolved. V lost 4 bases to trimming and J lost 0 bases, with 5 bases between them. This CDR3 comprises 13 residues. Germline-derived CDR1 and CDR2 are SGDLS and YYNGEE. The CDR3: CASSPFSGNTIYF. For the CDR3, the DNA is TGTGCCAGCAGCCCATTCTCTGGAAACACCATATATTTT.

The V call is TRBV27, the J call TRBJ1-6, with D maybe TRBD1 (6 bases). CDR3 length: 13 amino acids. Trimming took off 2 bases at V and 17 bases at J, with 16 bases between the two ends. The germline V gene encodes CDR1 MNHEY and CDR2 SMNVEV (reference sequence). The CDR3, as DNA: TGTGCCAGCAGTTTAAGCGGGACAAACTCCTTCCACTTT. As protein: CASSLSGTNSFHF.